This TCR beta chain stems from a study of T cells in Graves' hyperthyroidism and ophthalmopathy (dated by TCRdb to between 2018 and 2020). Context from the whole study: Peripheral blood samples were taken at initial diagnosis, before any treatment was given. After sampling, hyperthyroidism patients received methimazole starting at 30 mg daily, and ophthalmopathy patients received high-dose intravenous methylprednisolone. The 100 discovery patients were randomly split 7:3 into training and test sets. In addition, the study compared T-cell repertoires in thyroid tissue and in blood from over 5 Graves' hyperthyroidism patients. To identify distinguishing TCR V-J signatures, a discovery cohort of 100 patients was used, comprising 43 with Graves' ophthalmopathy and some 57 with stable Graves' hyperthyroidism. According to the paper, TCR Vbeta CDR3 sequencing was carried out on approximately 140 peripheral blood samples, which came from approximately 41 ophthalmopathy, 80 or so hyperthyroidism and roughly 17 progressor patients. Prospective prediction of ophthalmopathy was tested in an independent validation cohort consisting of 18 hyperthyroidism patients and around 17 patients who later progressed to ophthalmopathy. What the study reported, not specific to this receptor: In validation, progression to ophthalmopathy was predicted by the model with 55% to 71% sensitivity and roughly 76% specificity, a median of about 6.4 months before onset. Blood samples also contained most of the expanded thyroid clonotypes (frequency above 0.001), which suggests that blood repertoires may reflect thyroid immune responses. Ophthalmopathy was separated from stable hyperthyroidism by a 13 V-J signature model, with approximately 86% sensitivity and roughly 81% specificity obtained in cross-validation and 80%/75% obtained in testing. Sample size was not statistically predetermined, and investigators were not blinded to group allocation.

A word on this clonotype: The target of this receptor is not known. Base qualities are not provided; no much larger clone lies one nucleotide away.

The TCR beta CDR3 regions were amplified from RNA transcripts. The TCR CDR3 was subjected to a first round of RT-PCR using the HTBI primer set and the Qiagen OneStep RT-PCR kit. Libraries were constructed in a second round of multiplex PCR, after which size selection and purification were carried out. Sequencing of the libraries was done on an Illumina HiSeq2000 using paired-end 100 bp reads. Turning to the authors' computational methods: SOAPnuke was used to process the raw data, removing reads that contained adapters or uncalled bases, had a mean Phred below 15, or lacked an exact match to the constant primer or identifier. COPE v1.2.5 was used to merge high-quality paired reads, and clonotypes were defined as unique nucleotide sequences. Clonotypes were aligned to IMGT TRBV, TRBD and TRBJ reference segments using MiTCR v1.1. The analysis was restricted to V-J combinations with a frequency above 0.0001, which together covered just over 98% of the repertoires. The TCS score was defined as F50 (clonal expansion) divided by E x V (chaos), with BLOSUM62-based TCRdist calculated between CDR3 peptides within each V-J. Welch's t-statistics and random forest reduced around 520 V-J features to 10 to 15, which were used in a naive Bayes classifier (R e1071). The similarity between thyroid and blood repertoires was quantified using the Morisita-Horn index. The public reads were run again by TCRdb, first through fastp at Q25 and then through MiXCR, and only productive beta chains were kept. CDR3 protein duplicates are merged, each entry listing the most common genes and DNA. The V and J calls here are based on TCRdb, not the publication. In all, the sample holds approximately 870,000 distinct CDR3 sequences, and over 35% of those were seen once. The ten biggest clones cover about 9% of the sample.

Stable Graves' hyperthyroidism was defined as no progression to ophthalmopathy during 18 months of follow-up. Hyperthyroidism patients were newly diagnosed, had a disease duration of under 2 months, and were aged 18 to 65 years. Patients with uncontrolled infections, other autoimmune diseases, pregnancy or lactation were excluded. Clinical symptoms, serum thyroxine and TRAb, thyroid ultrasound, and orbital computed tomography formed the basis for the diagnoses. PBMCs were isolated from approximately 10 ml of fresh peripheral blood by Ficoll-Paque density gradient centrifugation. Total RNA was extracted with Trizol reagent, and quality was checked on an Agilent 2100 Bioanalyzer. Spanning cysteine to phenylalanine, the CDR3 consists of 14 amino acids. The entry retains the CDR3 DNA only, 42 bases that are in frame from base 1. Between the V and J ends, shortened by 6 bases and 0 bases respectively, the junction contains 11 bases. CDR1 SNHLY and CDR2 FYNNEI are derived from the germline V gene.

The receptor was isolated from a man younger than 30 with Graves' hyperthyroidism. The sample comprised blood. The V gene is TRBV2 and the J gene is TRBJ1-1; the D segment cannot be called with confidence. The CDR3 reads as follows: CASRPEQVNTEAFF. The nucleotide sequence reads TGTGCCAGCAGGCCCGAACAAGTGAACACTGAAGCTTTCTTT.